This is a list of T cell receptor beta chains from one sample in a study of response to subunit inactivated influenza vaccine. TCRdb analysed the RT-PCR reads with MiXCR anew, one entry per CDR3 protein. The sample has 400,000 to 650,000 distinct CDR3 sequences, approximately 6.9% seen once; the top ten hold under 15%. Source: PBMCs from blood, taken 23 to 25 months after vaccination. The receptor set was obtained from a man between 50 and 75 years old who received an inactivated influenza vaccine. CDR3s include the opening cysteine and the closing phenylalanine or tryptophan. Each record gives: D gene, V gene, clone size, J gene, CDR3 protein, CDR3 DNA. A D gene is named only where the DNA matches it firmly. Size values are once, few and many counts, or a class for expanded clones, and some rows have none.

>NA|TRBV6-1|many|TRBJ2-7
CASTVAGSYEQYF
TGTGCCAGCACGGTGGCGGGATCCTACGAGCAGTACTTC
>TRBD1|TRBV20-1|NA|TRBJ2-7
CSAVDRVEQYF
TGCAGTGCTGTAGACAGGGTCGAGCAGTACTTC
>NA|TRBV20-1|NA|TRBJ1-2
CSAQDTGIASYGYTF
TGCAGTGCCCAAGATACAGGTATAGCTAGCTATGGCTACACCTTC
>NA|TRBV4-1|few|TRBJ2-5
CASSQETGGETQYF
TGCGCCAGCAGCCAAGAAACCGGAGGAGAGACCCAGTACTTC
>TRBD2|TRBV20-1|few|TRBJ2-3
CSVPTSGSYTQYF
TGCAGTGTCCCGACTAGCGGGAGCTATACGCAGTATTTT
>TRBD2|TRBV7-9|few|TRBJ2-2
CASSPTSGRDTGELFF
TGTGCCAGCAGCCCAACTAGCGGGAGAGACACCGGGGAGCTGTTTTTT
>NA|TRBV5-1|NA|TRBJ2-1
CASSLDCRNNEQFF
TGCGCCAGCAGCTTGGACTGCAGAAACAATGAGCAGTTCTTC
>NA|TRBV6-6|many|TRBJ1-4
CASSPGPVEKLFF
TGTGCCAGCAGTCCCGGCCCTGTAGAAAAACTGTTTTTT
>NA|TRBV29-1|few|TRBJ1-2
CSVREGYTF
TGCAGCGTTCGAGAGGGCTACACCTTC
>NA|TRBV29-1|NA|TRBJ1-1
CSVRKSLNRESMNTEAFF
TGCAGCGTTCGTAAGAGCCTGAACAGGGAGAGCATGAACACTGAAGCTTTCTTT
>NA|TRBV5-1|NA|TRBJ2-5
CASSSSGALGETQYF
TGCGCCAGCAGCTCTTCCGGGGCCCTAGGGGAGACCCAGTACTTC
>TRBD1|TRBV4-3|many|TRBJ2-7
CASSQDRWQGAYEQYF
TGCGCCAGCAGCCAAGATCGGTGGCAGGGGGCCTACGAGCAGTACTTC
>TRBD1|TRBV15|few|TRBJ1-1
CATSASADRVQAFF
TGTGCCACCAGCGCCTCGGCAGACAGGGTCCAAGCTTTCTTT
>TRBD1|TRBV4-3|NA|TRBJ1-2
CASSKRTGNTYGYTF
TGCGCCAGCAGCAAAAGGACAGGGAATACCTATGGCTACACCTTC
>TRBD1|TRBV5-5|NA|TRBJ2-7
CASTWDRTNYEQYF
TGTGCCAGCACCTGGGACAGGACAAACTACGAGCAGTACTTC
>TRBD2|TRBV7-2|NA|TRBJ2-7
CASSASSGSYEQYF
TGTGCCAGCAGCGCTTCTAGCGGGAGCTACGAGCAGTACTTC
>NA|TRBV20-1|few|TRBJ2-3
CSASESGRGITDTQYF
TGCAGTGCTAGTGAGAGCGGGCGAGGAATCACAGATACGCAGTATTTT
>NA|TRBV11-2|NA|TRBJ2-7
CASSLSRNRRDNTYEQYF
TGTGCCAGCAGCTTAAGCCGGAACCGCAGGGATAATACCTACGAGCAGTACTTC
>TRBD2|TRBV2|few|TRBJ2-3
CASRFRTSRDTQYF
TGTGCCAGCAGATTTCGGACTAGCAGAGATACGCAGTATTTT
>TRBD1|TRBV28|NA|TRBJ2-1
CASSSPPGQGFRSYNEQFF
TGTGCCAGCAGTTCGCCTCCGGGACAGGGTTTTCGCTCCTACAATGAGCAGTTCTTC
>NA|TRBV5-1|few|TRBJ1-1
CASRPARGDTEAFF
TGCGCCAGCAGACCGGCAAGGGGGGACACTGAAGCTTTCTTT
>NA|TRBV6-1|few|TRBJ2-7
CASREEGQYF
TGTGCCAGCAGGGAGGAGGGGCAGTACTTC
>TRBD2|TRBV10-2|NA|TRBJ2-5
CASSALISLAGTETQYF
TGCGCCAGCAGCGCTTTAATATCGCTAGCGGGTACTGAGACCCAGTACTTC
>TRBD1|TRBV5-1|NA|TRBJ1-1
CASSLGAGGAETEAFF
TGCGCCAGCAGCTTGGGGGCAGGGGGCGCGGAAACTGAAGCTTTCTTT
>TRBD1|TRBV19|NA|TRBJ2-7
CASSTPGQVEQYF
TGTGCCAGTAGTACACCGGGACAGGTCGAGCAGTACTTC
>TRBD1|TRBV7-9|few|TRBJ1-2
CASSLGRGRFSYGYTF
TGTGCCAGCAGCTTAGGCAGGGGGCGTTTCTCCTATGGCTACACCTTC
>TRBD1|TRBV20-1|few|TRBJ2-2
CSARSPDRGDTGELSF
TGCAGTGCTCGATCGCCGGACAGGGGGGACACCGGGGAGCTGTCTTTT
>TRBD2|TRBV28|few|TRBJ2-3
CASSTPSGRGDTQYF
TGTGCCAGCAGTACCCCCAGCGGGAGAGGAGATACGCAGTATTTT
>NA|TRBV20-1|few|TRBJ1-1
CSARVSGINTEAFF
TGCAGTGCTAGAGTGTCGGGTATCAACACTGAAGCTTTCTTT
>TRBD2|TRBV7-2|few|TRBJ2-3
CASSPRLADGTDTQYF
TGTGCCAGCAGCCCGAGACTAGCGGATGGCACAGATACGCAGTATTTT
>NA|TRBV5-5|NA|TRBJ2-1
CASGPAVNYNEQFF
TGTGCCAGCGGCCCTGCGGTAAACTACAATGAGCAGTTCTTC
>NA|TRBV27|NA|TRBJ2-7
CASGGTPSYEQYF
TGTGCCAGTGGCGGGACTCCTTCCTACGAGCAGTACTTC
>TRBD2|TRBV5-1|once|TRBJ2-5
CASSWLAGGGETQYF
TGCGCCAGCAGCTGGCTAGCGGGGGGTGGAGAGACCCAGTACTTC
>TRBD1|TRBV9|few|TRBJ1-1
CASTRGTRHTEAFF
TGTGCCAGCACCAGGGGGACAAGGCATACTGAAGCTTTCTTT
>TRBD2|TRBV20-1|few|TRBJ2-2
CSARTSGLLNTGELFF
TGCAGTGCTAGGACTAGCGGGCTCCTTAACACCGGGGAGCTGTTTTTT
>NA|TRBV5-5|few|TRBJ2-1
CASSWRGLSHNEQFF
TGTGCCAGCAGCTGGAGGGGGCTGTCGCACAATGAGCAGTTCTTC
>NA|TRBV2|few|TRBJ2-7
CASSEIGQGPYEQYF
TGTGCCAGCAGTGAAATCGGGCAGGGCCCCTACGAGCAGTACTTC
>NA|TRBV5-1|many|TRBJ2-5
CASSLSPEETQYF
TGCGCCAGCAGCTTATCACCGGAAGAGACCCAGTACTTC
>TRBD1|TRBV5-1|many|TRBJ1-6
CASSPRGDSSYNSPLHF
TGCGCCAGCAGCCCACGGGGGGACAGCTCCTATAATTCACCCCTCCACTTT
>TRBD1|TRBV18|NA|TRBJ2-5
CASSPPGDRGRKETQYF
TGTGCCAGCTCACCACCAGGGGACAGGGGGCGCAAGGAGACCCAGTACTTC
>NA|TRBV11-2|NA|TRBJ2-7
CASSFTIAGYEQYF
TGTGCCAGCAGCTTTACGATAGCAGGCTACGAGCAGTACTTC
>TRBD1|TRBV10-3|many|TRBJ1-6
CASKTGDNSPLHF
TGTGCCAGCAAGACAGGGGATAATTCACCCCTCCACTTT
>NA|TRBV30|NA|TRBJ1-2
CAWSVPGRSNGYTF
TGTGCCTGGAGTGTCCCAGGGAGGTCAAATGGCTACACCTTC
>TRBD1|TRBV7-2|NA|TRBJ2-7
CASSLWGQHSYEQYF
TGTGCCAGCAGCTTATGGGGACAGCATTCCTACGAGCAGTACTTC
>TRBD1|TRBV20-1|few|TRBJ1-1
CSARPWGTGLNTEAFF
TGCAGTGCTAGGCCATGGGGGACAGGGTTGAACACTGAAGCTTTCTTT
>NA|TRBV6-2/TRBV6-3|many|TRBJ1-1
CASSPTRTAGAFF
TGTGCCAGCAGTCCCACTCGGACAGCAGGAGCTTTCTTT
>TRBD2|TRBV6-1|NA|TRBJ2-7
CASNPPAGGPDKQYF
TGTGCCAGCAACCCCCCAGCGGGAGGGCCTGACAAGCAGTACTTC
>NA|TRBV20-1|few|TRBJ2-2
CSARDYTGELFF
TGCAGTGCTAGAGACTACACCGGGGAGCTGTTTTTT
>NA|TRBV7-2|few|TRBJ2-1
CASSSGLINEQFF
TGTGCCAGCAGCTCGGGACTTATTAATGAGCAGTTCTTC
>TRBD2|TRBV20-1|few|TRBJ2-3
CSATLRTSAADTQYF
TGCAGTGCTACCTTGAGGACTAGCGCGGCAGATACGCAGTATTTT
>NA|TRBV20-1|NA|TRBJ1-1
CSASRADTEAFF
TGCAGTGCTAGTAGGGCAGACACTGAAGCTTTCTTT
>NA|TRBV4-3|NA|TRBJ1-2
CASSLEARSGGYTF
TGCGCCAGCAGCCTAGAGGCCCGGTCGGGGGGCTACACCTTC
>TRBD1|TRBV29-1|few|TRBJ2-2
CSVELQGTNTGELFF
TGCAGCGTTGAGCTACAGGGGACGAACACCGGGGAGCTGTTTTTT
>TRBD2|TRBV10-3|many|TRBJ2-7
CAISAGLAGGYYEQYF
TGTGCCATCAGTGCGGGACTAGCGGGAGGGTACTACGAGCAGTACTTC
>TRBD2|TRBV12-3/TRBV12-4|NA|TRBJ2-2
CASSREGTGNTGELFF
TGTGCCAGCAGCAGGGAGGGGACGGGGAACACCGGGGAGCTGTTTTTT
>NA|TRBV11-2|NA|TRBJ1-4
CASSLVGRTNEKLFF
TGTGCCAGCAGCTTAGTTGGGCGGACTAATGAAAAACTGTTTTTT
>TRBD2|TRBV29-1|few|TRBJ2-1
CSVSASGSLDEQFF
TGCAGCGTTTCGGCAAGCGGGAGTTTGGATGAGCAGTTCTTC
>TRBD1|TRBV18|NA|TRBJ1-2
CASSPQGQLPGYTF
TGTGCCAGCTCACCACAGGGACAGCTTCCTGGCTACACCTTC
>NA|TRBV4-3|NA|TRBJ2-7
CASSQSGSSSSYEQYF
TGCGCCAGCAGCCAATCGGGCAGTTCTAGCTCCTACGAGCAGTACTTC